These T cell receptor beta chains were read from a single sample in a study of cytomegalovirus exposure and HLA in healthy donors. Clones were sequenced by immunoSEQ multiplex PCR, and TCRdb holds only the in-frame ones, with some missing. The table has 150,000 to 200,000 clones, 60% to 80% seen once; the top ten hold around an eighth. Source material: PBMCs. These receptors all come from a man aged 45 to 65 in good health and CMV-seropositive. Both conserved end residues are part of each CDR3. The order of the fields is V gene, clone size, D gene, J gene, CDR3 protein, CDR3 DNA. The D gene is left open where the match is weak. Clone size is shown for a subset of rows, as once, few, many or a class of expanded clone.

>TRBV7-2|once|NA|TRBJ2-7
CASSPPFSGSYEQYF
TGTGCCAGCAGCCCCCCTTTTTCGGGCTCCTACGAGCAGTACTTC
>TRBV7-2|NA|NA|TRBJ1-5
CASSYQLGGSNQPQHF
TGTGCCAGCAGCTACCAGTTGGGGGGAAGCAATCAGCCCCAGCATTTT
>TRBV4-2|NA|NA|TRBJ2-7
CASSQDLTGTSYEQYF
TGTGCCAGCAGCCAAGATCTTACGGGTACCTCCTACGAGCAGTACTTC
>TRBV28|few|TRBD1|TRBJ1-2
CASSLGGGDGYTF
TGTGCCAGCAGTTTAGGAGGGGGCGATGGCTACACCTTC
>TRBV7-7|NA|TRBD2|TRBJ2-1
CASSRTSGALNEQFF
TGTGCCAGCAGCAGGACTAGCGGGGCCCTCAATGAGCAGTTCTTC
>TRBV6-5|once|NA|TRBJ2-1
CASSSRRTFGYNEQFF
TGTGCCAGCAGTTCCCGCCGGACTTTCGGCTACAATGAGCAGTTCTTC
>TRBV18|NA|TRBD1|TRBJ2-7
CASVGTGTYEQYF
TGTGCCAGCGTCGGGACAGGGACCTACGAGCAGTACTTC
>TRBV27|NA|TRBD1|TRBJ2-7
CASSIHRDRGYEQYF
TGTGCCAGCAGTATCCACCGGGACAGGGGCTACGAGCAGTACTTC
>TRBV30|few|TRBD1|TRBJ1-5
CAWSVRSTGPQYSNQPQHF
TGTGCCTGGAGTGTACGCTCGACAGGGCCACAGTATAGCAATCAGCCCCAGCATTTT
>TRBV28|NA|NA|TRBJ2-2
CASSQNTGELFF
TGTGCCAGCAGCCAAAACACCGGGGAGCTGTTTTTT
>TRBV18|NA|TRBD1|TRBJ1-2
CASSPGTGDYGYTF
TGTGCCAGCTCACCGGGGACAGGGGACTATGGCTACACCTTC
>TRBV5-6|NA|NA|TRBJ2-4
CATTGGTEGKNIQYF
TGTGCCACCACCGGGGGTACGGAAGGCAAAAACATTCAGTACTTC
>TRBV28|NA|TRBD1|TRBJ1-6
CASSLPQGRNSPLHF
TGTGCCAGCAGTTTACCACAGGGGAGGAATTCACCCCTCCACTTT
>TRBV7-8|NA|NA|TRBJ2-6
CASSFQGGAGANVLTF
TGTGCCAGCAGCTTTCAGGGTGGGGCTGGGGCCAACGTCCTGACTTTC
>TRBV7-6|NA|TRBD1|TRBJ1-2
CASSLTGGNGYTF
TGTGCCAGCAGCCTAACAGGGGGCAATGGCTACACCTTC
>TRBV11-2|NA|NA|TRBJ1-2
CASSLEGFDGYTF
TGTGCCAGCAGCTTAGAGGGCTTCGATGGCTACACCTTC
>TRBV7-2|NA|TRBD1|TRBJ2-7
CASSLGDRGREQYF
TGTGCCAGCAGCTTAGGGGACAGGGGGCGCGAGCAGTACTTC
>TRBV28|few|NA|TRBJ1-5
CASSSGSRQNQPQHF
TGTGCCAGCAGTTCTGGGAGCAGGCAAAATCAGCCCCAGCATTTT
>TRBV27|NA|NA|TRBJ2-1
CASRSTGQVNEQFF
TGTGCCAGCAGATCTACCGGACAAGTCAATGAGCAGTTCTTC
>TRBV7-2|NA|TRBD2|TRBJ2-2
CASSLGGGTNTGELFF
TGTGCCAGCAGCTTAGGGGGGGGTACGAACACCGGGGAGCTGTTTTTT
>TRBV4-1|NA|TRBD2|TRBJ2-7
CASSQVAGGFSYEQYF
TGCGCCAGCAGCCAAGTAGCGGGGGGTTTCTCCTACGAGCAGTACTTC
>TRBV5-1|once|TRBD2|TRBJ2-4
CASSMGLAGGLDIQYF
TGCGCCAGCAGCATGGGACTAGCGGGGGGGCTAGACATTCAGTACTTC
>TRBV4-2|NA|NA|TRBJ1-5
CASSQDESGGDSNQPQHF
TGTGCCAGCAGCCAAGATGAGTCAGGAGGGGATAGCAATCAGCCCCAGCATTTT
>TRBV7-3|NA|NA|TRBJ1-1
CASSLTYRDTEAFF
TGTGCCAGCAGCTTAACTTACCGGGACACTGAAGCTTTCTTT